A selection of T cell receptor beta chains follows, all from one sample in a study of T cell responses to AZD1222 COVID-19 vaccine. Profiling relied on immunoSEQ multiplex PCR, and the TCRdb table lists in-frame clones only, not all of them. The data contain about 120,000 clones, 90% to 95% of them singletons. This specimen was peripheral blood, taken 28 days after the second AZD1222 dose. The receptors were gathered from an adult who received the AZD1222 COVID-19 vaccine. The CDR3 runs from the conserved cysteine through the conserved F or W. The order of the fields is J gene, V gene, D gene, clone size, CDR3 protein, CDR3 DNA. The D gene is left open where the match is weak. The size entry is marked missing in some rows and otherwise reads once, few, many or a size class.

>TRBJ2-7|TRBV6-8|TRBD1|.
CARPRQGGSYEQYF
TGTGCCCGCCCACGACAGGGGGGCTCCTACGAGCAGTACTTC
>TRBJ1-1|TRBV5-4|.|.
CASSLGRDTEAFF
TGTGCCAGCAGCTTGGGTCGGGACACTGAAGCTTTCTTT
>TRBJ1-2|TRBV4-3|.|.
CASSQSRREAYGYTF
TGCGCCAGCAGCCAATCTAGGAGGGAAGCCTATGGCTACACCTTC
>TRBJ2-3|TRBV5-6|TRBD2|.
CASSLVAGTSGVTDTQYF
TGTGCCAGCAGCTTGGTCGCCGGGACTAGCGGGGTGACAGATACGCAGTATTTT
>TRBJ2-1|TRBV2|TRBD2|.
CASSRAGTYNEQFF
TGTGCCAGCAGCCGAGCGGGAACCTACAATGAGCAGTTCTTC
>TRBJ1-2|TRBV9|.|.
CASSLRVAGYDGYTF
TGTGCCAGCAGCCTCCGCGTCGCGGGGTACGATGGCTACACCTTC
>TRBJ1-5|TRBV28|.|.
CASSLWGQPQHF
TGTGCCAGCAGTTTATGGGGTCAGCCCCAGCATTTT
>TRBJ2-7|TRBV5-5|.|.
CASSFMSVDHEQYF
TGTGCCAGCAGCTTCATGAGTGTGGACCACGAGCAGTACTTC
>TRBJ2-3|TRBV28|TRBD1|.
CASSLTGLGTDTQYF
TGTGCCAGCAGTCTGACAGGGTTGGGTACAGATACGCAGTATTTT
>TRBJ2-1|TRBV5-1|.|.
CASSFSARASAYNEQFF
TGCGCCAGCAGCTTCTCCGCTAGGGCCTCGGCTTACAATGAGCAGTTCTTC
>TRBJ1-2|TRBV6-2/TRBV6-3|TRBD1|.
CASSWTGAGDYTF
TGTGCCAGCAGTTGGACAGGGGCCGGGGACTACACCTTC
>TRBJ1-4|TRBV7-2|.|.
CASSLRGSTNEKLFF
TGTGCCAGCAGCTTAAGGGGGTCGACTAATGAAAAACTGTTTTTT
>TRBJ1-1|TRBV7-2|.|.
CASHSGRVTGNTEAFF
TGTGCCAGCCACTCGGGGAGGGTGACAGGGAACACTGAAGCTTTCTTT
>TRBJ2-1|TRBV18|TRBD2|once
CASSPTSGSYNEQFF
TGTGCCAGCTCGCCGACTAGCGGTTCCTACAATGAGCAGTTCTTC
>TRBJ2-1|TRBV11-2|TRBD2|.
CASSPPGLAGNEQFF
TGTGCCAGCAGCCCCCCGGGACTAGCGGGAAATGAGCAGTTCTTC
>TRBJ1-2|TRBV2|.|few
CASTPEPGYGYTF
TGTGCCAGCACTCCGGAACCCGGCTATGGCTACACCTTC
>TRBJ2-3|TRBV5-1|.|.
CASSRDGITDTQYF
TGCGCCAGCAGCCGGGACGGAATCACAGATACGCAGTATTTT
>TRBJ1-1|TRBV4-1|TRBD1|.
CASSQGQGTNTEAFF
TGCGCCAGCAGCCAAGGACAGGGGACTAACACTGAAGCTTTCTTT
>TRBJ2-3|TRBV24-1|TRBD1|.
CATSDSQGADVTDTQYF
TGTGCCACCAGTGATTCACAGGGGGCGGATGTAACAGATACGCAGTATTTT
>TRBJ1-2|TRBV7-2|.|.
CASSGQRGGYTF
TGTGCCAGCTCGGGACAAAGAGGCGGCTACACCTTC
>TRBJ1-2|TRBV7-9|.|few
CASSSGQYGYTF
TGTGCCAGCAGCTCTGGACAGTATGGCTACACCTTC
>TRBJ1-2|TRBV7-9|TRBD1|.
CASSLGDRQGYGYTF
TGTGCCAGCAGCTTAGGGGACAGGCAGGGCTATGGCTACACCTTC
>TRBJ2-3|TRBV4-1|.|.
CASSQVIASTDTQYF
TGCGCCAGCAGCCAAGTAATCGCTAGCACAGATACGCAGTATTTT
>TRBJ1-5|TRBV6-5|.|once
CASGGGYSNQPQHF
TGTGCCAGCGGGGGGGGATATAGCAATCAGCCCCAGCATTTT
>TRBJ1-1|TRBV7-9|TRBD1|.
CASSLPGTGGGTEAFF
TGTGCCAGCAGCCTTCCCGGGACAGGCGGGGGAACTGAAGCTTTCTTT
>TRBJ1-2|TRBV6-2/TRBV6-3|.|.
CASSPQGSYGYTF
TGTGCCAGCAGCCCTCAGGGGTCCTATGGCTACACCTTC
>TRBJ2-1|TRBV11-1|.|.
CASSLGLIYNEQFF
TGTGCCAGCAGCCTCGGCCTGATCTACAATGAGCAGTTCTTC
>TRBJ1-3|TRBV6-2/TRBV6-3|.|.
CASSYGGRSSGNTIYF
TGTGCCAGCAGTTATGGGGGGCGTTCTTCTGGAAACACCATATATTTT
>TRBJ2-7|TRBV10-3|TRBD2|.
CAIGGGHYEQYF
TGTGCCATCGGGGGGGGTCATTACGAGCAGTACTTC
>TRBJ2-5|TRBV14|.|.
CASSQGTETQYF
TGTGCCAGCAGCCAAGGAACGGAGACCCAGTACTTC
>TRBJ1-1|TRBV4-3|.|.
CASTRVRPYNTEAFF
TGCGCCAGCACCAGGGTGCGTCCGTACAACACTGAAGCTTTCTTT
>TRBJ2-2|TRBV11-2|.|.
CASSPRGMRGNTGELFF
TGTGCCAGCAGCCCTCGAGGGATGAGAGGGAACACCGGGGAGCTGTTTTTT
>TRBJ1-1|TRBV7-2|.|.
CASSRAPGMGTEAFF
TGTGCCAGCAGCCGGGCACCAGGGATGGGCACTGAAGCTTTCTTT
>TRBJ2-1|TRBV27|.|.
CASSLRRTGNNEQFF
TGTGCCAGCAGTTTAAGGAGGACCGGTAACAATGAGCAGTTCTTC
>TRBJ2-1|TRBV7-6|.|.
CASSLEIRGLNEQFF
TGTGCCAGCAGCTTAGAAATCCGGGGGCTGAATGAGCAGTTCTTC
>TRBJ2-3|TRBV28|.|.
CASSPAGGDTQYF
TGTGCCAGCAGTCCCGCCGGCGGCGATACGCAGTATTTT
>TRBJ2-2|TRBV7-3|.|.
CASSLDSTYTNTGELFF
TGTGCCAGCAGCTTAGACAGTACTTATACTAACACCGGGGAGCTGTTTTTT
>TRBJ2-3|TRBV11-3|TRBD1|once
CASSSGTGFTDTQYF
TGTGCCAGCAGCTCCGGGACAGGGTTCACAGATACGCAGTATTTT
>TRBJ1-6|TRBV5-4|.|.
CASSFGQAVNSPLHF
TGTGCCAGCAGCTTTGGCCAGGCTGTAAATTCACCCCTCCACTTT
>TRBJ2-2|TRBV5-8|TRBD2|.
CASSFAASGGAHTGELFF
TGTGCCAGCAGCTTCGCCGCTAGCGGGGGGGCCCATACCGGGGAGCTGTTTTTT
>TRBJ2-3|TRBV2|.|.
CASTRDEGVWTDTQYF
TGTGCCAGCACACGCGACGAGGGAGTGTGGACAGATACGCAGTATTTT